This T cell receptor (beta chain) was sequenced during a study of OX40 agonist ivuxolimab in advanced cancers. Overall study context: An anti-OX40 (CD134) antibody with agonistic activity, ivuxolimab, was administered to patients. Eligibility rules accepted prior anti-PD-1, anti-PD-L1 or anti-CTLA-4 therapy, and over 30% had some. Intravenous ivuxolimab was administered to patients every 2 weeks at 0.01 to 10 mg/kg.

Trimming took off 7 bases at V and 4 bases at J, with 11 bases between the two ends. CDR3 length equals 12 residues. Germline assignment: CDR1 SEHNR and CDR2 FQNEAQ (reference sequence). A word on this clone: Its antigen is still unknown.

Study-wide results and caveats: Both CD4+ and CD8+ T cell populations in blood had undergone clonal expansion by week 6 at 0.1 to 3.0 mg/kg.

This table comes from immunoSEQ multiplex PCR, and its TCRdb copy is limited to in-frame clones, with some not included. Found here are some 74,000 clones, 90% to 95% of them singletons; the top ten hold around 10%. The sample in question was CD4+ or CD8+ T cells sorted from blood, obtained in a trial of the OX40 agonist ivuxolimab. The chain couples TRBV7-9 to TRBJ2-7; D unresolved. This clonotype was sampled from an adult with an advanced solid tumor such as melanoma, head and neck, liver or kidney cancer. CDR3 in amino acids: CASTTDDYEQYF. For the CDR3, the DNA is TGTGCCAGCACCACCGACGATTACGAGCAGTACTTC.